This T cell receptor (beta chain) was found in a study of post-analysis software for immune sequencing data. There are 14 residues in the CDR3. Germline values: CDR1 SGHRS, CDR2 YFSETQ. V was trimmed by 7 bases and J by 1 base, leaving 15 bases between them. Unique molecular identifiers had been added to the TCR beta cDNA libraries. TCRdb called the PCR reads again in MiXCR, with one record for every CDR3 protein. Of hundreds of thousands of distinct CDR3 sequences in the sample, approximately 57% were seen once. Regarding this clonotype: Its specificity is not known.

Study-level points and caveats: Among four to six TRBV segments more frequent in patients than controls were TRBV5-6, TRBV5-1 and TRBV20-1.

The rearrangement links TRBV5-1 to TRBJ2-7, with D maybe TRBD2 (5 bases). The sequencing input was blood. The origin of this receptor is a girl between 5 and 17 years old with multiple sclerosis. The CDR3 loop reads CASVVAGVSYEQYF. For the CDR3, the DNA is TGCGCCAGCGTTGTGGCGGGTGTATCCTACGAGCAGTACTTC. The full variable domain, in which reference TRBV5-1 and TRBJ2-7 provide the parts outside the CDR3, is KAGVTQTPRYLIKTRGQQVTLSCSPISGHRSVSWYQQTPGQGLQFLFEYFSETQRNKGNFPGRFSGRQFSNSRSEMNVSTLELGDSALYLCASVVAGVSYEQYFGPGTRLTVT.